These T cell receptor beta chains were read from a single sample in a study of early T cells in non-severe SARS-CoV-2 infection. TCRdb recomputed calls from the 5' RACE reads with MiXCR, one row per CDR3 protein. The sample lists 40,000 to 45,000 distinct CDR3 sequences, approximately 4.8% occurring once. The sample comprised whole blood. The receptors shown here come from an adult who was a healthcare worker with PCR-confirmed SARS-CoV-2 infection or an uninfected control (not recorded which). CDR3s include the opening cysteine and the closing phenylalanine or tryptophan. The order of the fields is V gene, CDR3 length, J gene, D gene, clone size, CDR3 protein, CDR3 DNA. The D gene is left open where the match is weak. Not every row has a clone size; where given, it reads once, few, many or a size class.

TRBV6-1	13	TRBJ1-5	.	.	CASSERDMAPQHF	TGTGCCAGCAGTGAGAGGGATATGGCGCCCCAGCATTTT
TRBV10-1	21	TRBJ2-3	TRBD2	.	CASSGSIDPGTSGRRADTQYF	TGCGCCAGCAGTGGATCAATCGACCCCGGGACTAGCGGGAGGAGGGCAGATACGCAGTATTTT
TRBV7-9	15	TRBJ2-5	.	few	CASSTQGAPEKTQYF	TGTGCCAGCAGCACCCAAGGGGCCCCCGAGAAGACCCAGTACTTC
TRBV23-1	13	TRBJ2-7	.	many	CASPGTLSYEQYF	TGCGCCAGCCCGGGCACCCTCTCCTACGAGCAGTACTTC
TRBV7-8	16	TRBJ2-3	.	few	CASSLDGWQNTDTQYF	TGTGCCAGCAGCTTAGACGGTTGGCAGAACACAGATACGCAGTATTTT
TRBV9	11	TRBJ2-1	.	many	CASSREDEQFF	TGTGCCAGCAGCCGAGAGGATGAGCAGTTCTTC
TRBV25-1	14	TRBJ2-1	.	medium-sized	CASVGWGLSLEQFF	TGTGCCAGCGTGGGGTGGGGTTTGTCCCTCGAGCAGTTCTTC
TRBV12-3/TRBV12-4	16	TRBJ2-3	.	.	CASSSLDSVFTDTQYF	TGTGCCAGCAGTTCTCTGGACTCCGTCTTCACAGATACGCAGTATTTT
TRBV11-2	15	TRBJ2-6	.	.	CASSRGSSGANVLTF	TGTGCCAGCAGCCGGGGATCCTCTGGGGCCAACGTCCTGACTTTC
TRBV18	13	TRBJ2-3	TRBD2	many	CASSPGRGDTQYF	TGTGCCAGCTCACCAGGGAGGGGAGATACGCAGTATTTT
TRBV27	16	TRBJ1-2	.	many	CASTKRGSGDLGGYTF	TGTGCCAGCACCAAACGGGGTTCAGGGGATTTGGGAGGCTACACCTTC
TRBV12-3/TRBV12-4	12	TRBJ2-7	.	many	CASSFYSGEQYF	TGTGCCAGCAGTTTCTACTCCGGCGAGCAGTACTTC
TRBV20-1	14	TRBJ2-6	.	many	CSARVGDGANVLTF	TGCAGTGCTAGAGTAGGGGACGGGGCCAACGTCCTGACTTTC
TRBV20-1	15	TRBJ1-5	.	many	CSARAGRGARQPQHF	TGCAGTGCTAGAGCCGGACGGGGGGCGCGACAGCCCCAGCATTTT
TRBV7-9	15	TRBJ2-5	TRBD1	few	CASSLGTGDQETQYF	TGTGCCAGCAGCCTAGGGACAGGGGATCAAGAGACCCAGTACTTC
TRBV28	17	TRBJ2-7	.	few	CASSLGQGPIIAYEQYF	TGTGCCAGCAGTTTGGGGCAGGGTCCGATTATAGCCTACGAGCAGTACTTC
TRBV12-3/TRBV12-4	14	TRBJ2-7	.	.	CASSLGRRGYEQYF	TGTGCCAGCAGTTTAGGTCGCAGGGGCTACGAGCAGTACTTC
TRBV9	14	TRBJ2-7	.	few	CASSVDERGYEQYF	TGTGCCAGCAGCGTAGATGAGAGGGGCTACGAGCAGTACTTC
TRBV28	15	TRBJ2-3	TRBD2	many	CASKLAGGNTDTQYF	TGTGCCAGCAAATTAGCGGGGGGAAACACAGATACGCAGTATTTT
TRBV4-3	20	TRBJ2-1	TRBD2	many	CASSQDWTSGGDSSYNEQFF	TGCGCCAGCAGCCAAGATTGGACTAGCGGGGGGGATAGCTCCTACAATGAGCAGTTCTTC
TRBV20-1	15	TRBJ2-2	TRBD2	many	CSASRSGSRTGELFF	TGCAGTGCTTCCCGTAGCGGGAGTAGAACCGGGGAGCTGTTTTTT
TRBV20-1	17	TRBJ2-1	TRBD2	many	CSANLLGLEGPYNEQFF	TGCAGTGCCAATCTTTTGGGACTAGAGGGACCTTACAATGAGCAGTTCTTC
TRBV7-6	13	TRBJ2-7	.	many	CASSLEVLGEQYF	TGTGCCAGCAGCTTAGAGGTTCTAGGCGAGCAGTACTTC
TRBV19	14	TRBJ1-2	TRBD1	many	CASSRRGQGNGYTF	TGTGCCAGTAGTAGACGGGGACAGGGAAACGGCTACACCTTC
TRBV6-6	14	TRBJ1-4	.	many	CASSYGREAEKLFF	TGTGCCAGCAGTTACGGCAGGGAGGCGGAAAAACTGTTTTTT
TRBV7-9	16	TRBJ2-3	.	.	CASSLSTVQSTDTQYF	TGTGCCAGCAGCTTAAGTACCGTCCAGAGCACAGATACGCAGTATTTT